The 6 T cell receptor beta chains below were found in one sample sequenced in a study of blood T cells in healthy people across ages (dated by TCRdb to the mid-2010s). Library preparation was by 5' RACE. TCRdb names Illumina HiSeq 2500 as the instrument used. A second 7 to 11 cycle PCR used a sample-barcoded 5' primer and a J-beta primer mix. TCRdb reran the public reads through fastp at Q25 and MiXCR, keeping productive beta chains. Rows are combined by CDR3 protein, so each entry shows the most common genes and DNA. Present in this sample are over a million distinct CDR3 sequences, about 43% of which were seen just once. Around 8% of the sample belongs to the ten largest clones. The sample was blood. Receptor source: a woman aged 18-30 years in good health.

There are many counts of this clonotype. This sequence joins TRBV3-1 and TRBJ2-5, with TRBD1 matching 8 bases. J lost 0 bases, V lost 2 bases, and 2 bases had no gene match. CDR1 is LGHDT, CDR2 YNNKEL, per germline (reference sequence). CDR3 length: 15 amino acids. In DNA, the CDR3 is TGTGCCAGCAGCCAAAGGGACAGGTACCAAGAGACCCAGTACTTC. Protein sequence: CASSQRDRYQETQYF.

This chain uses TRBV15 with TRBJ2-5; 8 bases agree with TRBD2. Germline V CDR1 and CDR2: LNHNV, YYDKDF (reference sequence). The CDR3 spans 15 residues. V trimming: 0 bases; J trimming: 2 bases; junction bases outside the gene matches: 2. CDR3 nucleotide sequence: TGTGCCACCAGCAGAGAAACTAGCGGTCAAGAGACCCAGTACTTC. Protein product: CATSRETSGQETQYF.

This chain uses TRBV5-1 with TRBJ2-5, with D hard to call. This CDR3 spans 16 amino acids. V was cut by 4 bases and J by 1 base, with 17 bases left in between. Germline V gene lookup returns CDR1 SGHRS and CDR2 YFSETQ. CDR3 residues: CASSPVGTGAQETQYF. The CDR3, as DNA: TGCGCCAGCAGCCCTGTGGGTACGGGTGCCCAAGAGACCCAGTACTTC.

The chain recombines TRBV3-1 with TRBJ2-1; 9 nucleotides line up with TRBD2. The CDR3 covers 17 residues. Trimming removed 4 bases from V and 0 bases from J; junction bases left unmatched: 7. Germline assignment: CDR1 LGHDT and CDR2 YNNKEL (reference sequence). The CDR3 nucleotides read TGTGCCAGCAGCCCCGGGGCTAGCGGGGCCTCCTACAATGAGCAGTTCTTC. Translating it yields CASSPGASGASYNEQFF.

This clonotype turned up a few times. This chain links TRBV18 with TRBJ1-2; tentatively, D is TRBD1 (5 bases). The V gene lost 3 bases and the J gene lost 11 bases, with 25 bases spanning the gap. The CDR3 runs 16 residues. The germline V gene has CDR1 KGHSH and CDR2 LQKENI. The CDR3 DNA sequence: TGTGCCAGCTCACCCGAGGTGGAAGGGGCAAGTCGTGGTTACACCTTC. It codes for CASSPEVEGASRGYTF.

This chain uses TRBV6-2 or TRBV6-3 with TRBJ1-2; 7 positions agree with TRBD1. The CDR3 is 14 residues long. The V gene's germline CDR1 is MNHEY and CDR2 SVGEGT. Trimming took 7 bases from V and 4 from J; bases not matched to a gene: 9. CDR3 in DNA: TGTGCCAGCACGTCGCAGGGGGGTTTCTATGGCTACACCTTC. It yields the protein CASTSQGGFYGYTF.